The 11 T cell receptor beta chains reported below all come from one sample, sequenced in a study of T cells in tuberculosis. TCRdb's copy holds only in-frame clones and misses some; the assay was immunoSEQ multiplex PCR. The table records under 40,000 clones, roughly 95% of them present only once. The sequenced sample was PBMCs. The receptor source for this set is a donor aged 10-29 years with latent tuberculosis or without tuberculosis infection.

J is TRBJ1-2 and V is TRBV7-9, with 8 bases lining up with TRBD1. The germline CDR1 and CDR2 sequences are SEHNR and FQNEAQ (reference sequence). The CDR3 loop spans 13 amino acids. The V gene end was trimmed by 5 bases and the J gene end by 3 bases; junction bases not matched to a gene: 2. CDR3 DNA sequence: TGTGCCAGCAGCCCGGGACAGGACTATGGCTACACCTTC. This gives the protein CASSPGQDYGYTF.

A word on this clone: Compared with germline, one end of the junction differs, possibly owing to a read error. The genes are TRBV7-7 and TRBJ2-1, with 7 positions matching TRBD1. The CDR3 is made up of 13 amino acids. Germline CDR1 reads SSHAT; CDR2 reads FNYEAQ (reference sequence). CDR3 coding DNA: TGTGCTAGCAGCTTTGACAGGGCTGGCGAGCAGTTCTTC. This gives the protein CASSFDRAGEQFF.

By sample fraction, this clone is medium-sized. This same CDR3 is encoded by further DNA sequences in the sample. V gene TRBV5-1 combines with J gene TRBJ2-3, with D tentatively TRBD1 (5 bases). The CDR3 sequence is 15 residues long. Germline loops: CDR1 SGHRS, CDR2 YFSETQ. V was shortened by 1 base and J by 4 bases, with 13 bases between the two germline ends. CDR3 residues: CASSLFDRNSDTQYF. In DNA, the CDR3 is TGCGCCAGCAGCTTGTTCGACAGAAATTCAGATACGCAGTATTTT.

This chain joins TRBV11-3 and TRBJ2-7, with 7 nucleotides matching TRBD1. The CDR3 sequence is 12 residues long. V was pared by 5 bases and J by 4 bases, with 2 bases of the junction left unmatched. Germline-derived CDR1 and CDR2 are SGHNT and YENEEA. CDR3 nucleotides: TGTGCCAGCAGCGCAGGGGGTTACGAGCAGTACTTC. Its protein product is CASSAGGYEQYF.

This chain connects TRBV4-1 to TRBJ2-2, with 7 positions matching TRBD2. Per the germline V gene, CDR1 is MGHRA and CDR2 is YSYEKL. J was trimmed by 5 bases and V by 3 bases; bases with no gene match: 9. The CDR3 is made up of 16 amino acids. CDR3 in DNA: TGCGCCAGCAGCCATTACAGCGGGATAAGGACCGGGGAGCTGTTTTTT. Protein sequence: CASSHYSGIRTGELFF.

V gene TRBV4-1 combines with J gene TRBJ2-2, with D perhaps matching TRBD1 (5 bases). Trimming removed 1 base at V and 6 bases at J, with 12 bases between. This CDR3 is 15 amino acids long. Germline loops: CDR1 MGHRA, CDR2 YSYEKL. CDR3 sequence reads: CASSQVPGKAGELFF. Written as DNA, the CDR3 is TGCGCCAGCAGCCAAGTCCCAGGGAAGGCCGGGGAGCTGTTTTTT.

This clone has a single count. The chain employs TRBV7-9 and TRBJ1-3; D not resolved. CDR1 is SEHNR and CDR2 is FQNEAQ in the germline V gene (reference sequence). This CDR3 is built from 17 residues. The V end was cut by 2 bases, the J end by 0 bases, with 14 bases between. The CDR3 sequence is CASSLSGSYYSGNTIYF. The CDR3 DNA reads TGTGCCAGCAGCTTATCGGGGTCTTACTACTCTGGAAACACCATATATTTT.

The gene calls are TRBV15 and TRBJ2-6; weak D call: TRBD1 (6 bases). CDR3 size: 15 residues. Germline-derived CDR1 and CDR2 are LNHNV and YYDKDF (reference sequence). V lost 10 bases and J 1 base, leaving 14 bases between the germline ends. The CDR3 bases are TGTGCCAGCCGAATTACAGGGTCTGGGGCCAACGTCCTGACTTTC. Translating gives CASRITGSGANVLTF.

The J gene is TRBJ2-3, the V gene TRBV5-6; the D is unclear. With 0 bases removed from V and 4 bases from J, the gap between germline ends came to 12 bases. The CDR3 is 15 amino acids. Germline values: CDR1 SGHDT, CDR2 YYEEEE. This CDR3 reads CASSLGPTEADTQYF. DNA for the CDR3: TGTGCCAGCAGCTTGGGCCCCACCGAGGCAGATACGCAGTATTTT.

V usage is TRBV10-3 and J usage is TRBJ2-7; 7 nucleotides agree with TRBD1. V gave up 0 bases and J gave up 5 bases; unmatched junction bases: 19. The CDR3 runs to 19 residues. CDR1 is ENHRY, CDR2 SYGVKD, per germline. Here the CDR3 DNA reads TGTGCCATCAGTGAGTCGGCGAAGGGGGCGGCATCCGGACGAGACGAGCAGTACTTC. This sequence encodes CAISESAKGAASGRDEQYF.

The rearrangement uses TRBV2 and TRBJ1-1; D not certain. Per the germline V gene, CDR1 is SNHLY and CDR2 is FYNNEI. The germline V and J ends were trimmed by 0 bases and 0 bases, with 5 bases remaining between them. The CDR3 is 14 residues long. In DNA form, the CDR3 reads TGTGCCAGCAGTGAAGCGCGGTTGAACACTGAAGCTTTCTTT. Its protein product is CASSEARLNTEAFF.